These T cell receptor beta chains were read from a single sample in a study of cytomegalovirus exposure and HLA in healthy donors. Profiling relied on immunoSEQ multiplex PCR, and the TCRdb table lists in-frame clones only, not all of them. Recorded for this sample: tens of thousands of clones. Input material: PBMCs. The receptors derive from a man between 18 and 35 years old in good health and CMV-seropositive. CDR3s leave out the opening cysteine and the closing phenylalanine or tryptophan. Each record gives: V gene, CDR3 protein.

TRBV5-1	ASSFTGTSVFDTQY
TRBV9	ASSVTQVSYGYT
TRBV7-3	ASSLEGGREQY
TRBV9	ASSVAAGGEEKLF
TRBV18	ASSPQAQGASDEQY
TRBV30	AWSVLSGGKITGELF
TRBV11-2	AGSLGGARTGYNEQF
TRBV7-3	ASSLGTKTDTQY
TRBV29-1	SATPGQLTEAF
TRBV27	ATGGFVGSPLH
TRBV4-1	ASSQEGSSSSSGANVLT
TRBV30	AWSPQPDSQGYT
TRBV27	ASSSRGTRLINEQF
TRBV6-1	ASSEGGSGGPPYNEQF
TRBV2	ASSRGRSGTGLYEQY
TRBV30	AWGSGN
TRBV5-6	ASSLWQNPTNEKLF
TRBV7-3	ASSLSGSTDTQY
TRBV5-4	ASSLDRRGTGGYT
TRBV28	ASSFRLGSNQPQH
TRBV15	ATSRRAGPSTDTQY
TRBV28	ASSLAGGGTGELF
TRBV11-2	ASSLDRASGSEY
TRBV28	ASSPPPGHNSPLH
TRBV5-6	ASSPEVGPTGELF
TRBV6-1	ASSEELLTQTHPYEQY